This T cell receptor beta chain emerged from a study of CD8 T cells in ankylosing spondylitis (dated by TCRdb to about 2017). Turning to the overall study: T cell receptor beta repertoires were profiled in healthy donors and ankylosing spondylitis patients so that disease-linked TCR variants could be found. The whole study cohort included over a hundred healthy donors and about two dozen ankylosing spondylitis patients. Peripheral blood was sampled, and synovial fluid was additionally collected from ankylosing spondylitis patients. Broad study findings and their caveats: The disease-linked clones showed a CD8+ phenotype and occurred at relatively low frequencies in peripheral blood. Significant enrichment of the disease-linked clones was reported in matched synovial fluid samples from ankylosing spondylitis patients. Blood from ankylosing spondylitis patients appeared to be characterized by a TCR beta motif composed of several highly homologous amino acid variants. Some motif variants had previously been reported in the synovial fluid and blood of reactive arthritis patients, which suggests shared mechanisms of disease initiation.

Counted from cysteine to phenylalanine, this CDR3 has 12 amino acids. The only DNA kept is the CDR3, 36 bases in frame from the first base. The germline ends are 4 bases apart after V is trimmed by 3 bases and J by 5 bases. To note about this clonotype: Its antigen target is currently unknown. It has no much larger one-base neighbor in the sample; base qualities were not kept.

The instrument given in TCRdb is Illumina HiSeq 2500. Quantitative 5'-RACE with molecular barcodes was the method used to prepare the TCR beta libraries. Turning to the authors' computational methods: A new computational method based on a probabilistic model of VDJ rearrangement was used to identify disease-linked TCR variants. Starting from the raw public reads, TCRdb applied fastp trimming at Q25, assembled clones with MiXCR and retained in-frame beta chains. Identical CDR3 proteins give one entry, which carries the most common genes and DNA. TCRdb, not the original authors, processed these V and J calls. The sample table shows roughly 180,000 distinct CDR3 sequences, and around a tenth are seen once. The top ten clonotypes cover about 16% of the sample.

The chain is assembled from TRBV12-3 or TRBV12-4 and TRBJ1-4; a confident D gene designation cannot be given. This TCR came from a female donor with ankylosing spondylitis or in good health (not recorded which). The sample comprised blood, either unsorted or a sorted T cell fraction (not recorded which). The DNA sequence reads TGTGCCAGCAGTTTCGACAATGAAAAACTGTTTTTT. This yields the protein CASSFDNEKLFF.